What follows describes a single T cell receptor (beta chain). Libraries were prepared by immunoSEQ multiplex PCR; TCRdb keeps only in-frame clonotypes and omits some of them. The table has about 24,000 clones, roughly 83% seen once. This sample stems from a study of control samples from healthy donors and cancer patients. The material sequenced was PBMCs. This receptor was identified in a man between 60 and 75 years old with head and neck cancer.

The CDR3 protein is CASRRTSGSYNEQFF. CDR3 sequence (DNA): TGTGCCAGTAGGAGGACTAGCGGGAGCTACAATGAGCAGTTCTTC. The V gene is TRBV19, the J gene TRBJ2-1; TRBD2 aligns across 13 bases. The CDR3 spans 15 residues. With 6 bases clipped from V and 3 bases from J, the junction kept 2 bases outside the gene matches. The germline V gene has CDR1 LNHDA and CDR2 SQIVND (reference sequence). Supplemented by reference TRBV19 and TRBJ2-1, the full variable domain reads DGGITQSPKYLFRKEGQNVTLSCEQNLNHDAMYWYRQDPGQGLRLIYYSQIVNDFQKGDIAEGYSVSREKKESFPLTVTSAQKNPTAFYLCASRRTSGSYNEQFFGPGTRLTVL.